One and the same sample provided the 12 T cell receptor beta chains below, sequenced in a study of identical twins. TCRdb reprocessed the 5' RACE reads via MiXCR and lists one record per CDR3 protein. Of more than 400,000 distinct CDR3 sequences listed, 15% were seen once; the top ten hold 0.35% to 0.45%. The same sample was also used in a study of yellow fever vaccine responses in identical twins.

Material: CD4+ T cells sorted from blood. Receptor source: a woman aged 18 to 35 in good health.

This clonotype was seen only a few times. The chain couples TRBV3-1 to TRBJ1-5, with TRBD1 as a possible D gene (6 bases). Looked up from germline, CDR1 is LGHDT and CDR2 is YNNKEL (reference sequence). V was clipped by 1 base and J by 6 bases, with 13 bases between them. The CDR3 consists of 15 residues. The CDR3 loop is CASSQGRDKSQPQHF. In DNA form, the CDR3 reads TGTGCCAGCAGCCAAGGGAGGGACAAATCTCAGCCCCAGCATTTT.

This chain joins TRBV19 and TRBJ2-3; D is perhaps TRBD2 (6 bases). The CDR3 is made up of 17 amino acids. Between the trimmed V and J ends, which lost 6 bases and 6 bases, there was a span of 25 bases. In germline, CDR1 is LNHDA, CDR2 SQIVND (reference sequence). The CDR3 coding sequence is TGTGCCAGTAGAAGGATGTTAACCGGGAGTAGCTGGGATACGCAGTATTTT. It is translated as CASRRMLTGSSWDTQYF.

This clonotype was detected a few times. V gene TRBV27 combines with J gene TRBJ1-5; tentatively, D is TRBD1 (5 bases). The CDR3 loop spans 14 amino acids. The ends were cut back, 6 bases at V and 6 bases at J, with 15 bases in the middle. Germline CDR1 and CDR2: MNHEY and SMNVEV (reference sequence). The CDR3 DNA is TGTGCCAGCAGGAGGACATCGGTGGGTCAGCCCCAGCATTTT. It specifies CASRRTSVGQPQHF.

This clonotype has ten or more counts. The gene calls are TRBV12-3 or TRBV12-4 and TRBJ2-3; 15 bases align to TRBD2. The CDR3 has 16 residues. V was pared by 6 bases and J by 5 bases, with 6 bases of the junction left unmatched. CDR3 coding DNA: TGTGCCAGCAGCTCATCGGGACTAGCGGGGGGAGATACGCAGTATTTT. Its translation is CASSSSGLAGGDTQYF.

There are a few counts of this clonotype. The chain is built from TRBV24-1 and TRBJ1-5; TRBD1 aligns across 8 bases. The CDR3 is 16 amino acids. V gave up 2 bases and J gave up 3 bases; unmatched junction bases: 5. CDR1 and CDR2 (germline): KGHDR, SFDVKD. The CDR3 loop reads CATSDSGTGYNQPQHF. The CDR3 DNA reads TGTGCCACCAGTGATTCGGGGACAGGTTACAATCAGCCCCAGCATTTT.

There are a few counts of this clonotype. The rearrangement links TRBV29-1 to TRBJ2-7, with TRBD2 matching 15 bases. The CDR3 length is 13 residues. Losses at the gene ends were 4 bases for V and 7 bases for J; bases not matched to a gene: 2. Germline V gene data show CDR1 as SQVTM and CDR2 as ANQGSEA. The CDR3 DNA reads TGCAGCGTTGTGGGACTAGCGGGAGGTGAGCAGTACTTC. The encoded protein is CSVVGLAGGEQYF.

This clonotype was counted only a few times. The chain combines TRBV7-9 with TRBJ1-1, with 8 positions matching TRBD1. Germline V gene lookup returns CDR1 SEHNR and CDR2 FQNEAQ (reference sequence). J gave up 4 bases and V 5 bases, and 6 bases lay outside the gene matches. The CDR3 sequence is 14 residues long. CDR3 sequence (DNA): TGTGCCAGCAGCGGACAGGGTACGGGCACTGAAGCTTTCTTT. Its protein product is CASSGQGTGTEAFF.

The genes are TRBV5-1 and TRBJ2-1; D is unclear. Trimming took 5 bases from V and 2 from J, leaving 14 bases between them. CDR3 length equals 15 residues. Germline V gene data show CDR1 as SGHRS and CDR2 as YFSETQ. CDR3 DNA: TGCGCCAGCAGTAGGACCGGAGCTACCTACAATGAGCAGTTCTTC. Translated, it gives CASSRTGATYNEQFF.

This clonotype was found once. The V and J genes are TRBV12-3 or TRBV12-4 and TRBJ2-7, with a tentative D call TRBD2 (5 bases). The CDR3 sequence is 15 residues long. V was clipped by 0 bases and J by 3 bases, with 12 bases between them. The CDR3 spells CASSLARLGSYEQYF. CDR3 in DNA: TGTGCCAGCAGTTTAGCCCGGTTGGGGAGCTACGAGCAGTACTTC.

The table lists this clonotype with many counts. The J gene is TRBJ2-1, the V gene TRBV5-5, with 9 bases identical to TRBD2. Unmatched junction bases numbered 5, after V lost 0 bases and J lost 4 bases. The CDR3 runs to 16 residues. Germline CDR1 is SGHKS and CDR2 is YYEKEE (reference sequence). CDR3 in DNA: TGTGCCAGCAGCTTGGCCCTAGCGGGAAGATACAATGAGCAGTTCTTC. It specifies CASSLALAGRYNEQFF. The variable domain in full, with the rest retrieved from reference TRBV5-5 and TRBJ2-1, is DAGVTQSPTHLIKTRGQQVTLRCSPISGHKSVSWYQQVLGQGPQFIFQYYEKEERGRGNFPDRFSARQFPNYSSELNVNALLLGDSALYLCASSLALAGRYNEQFFGPGTRLTVL.

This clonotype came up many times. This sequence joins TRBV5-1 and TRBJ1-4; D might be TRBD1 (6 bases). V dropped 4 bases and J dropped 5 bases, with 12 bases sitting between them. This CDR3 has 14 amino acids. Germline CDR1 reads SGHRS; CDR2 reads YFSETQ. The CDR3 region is CASSSGQQNEKLFF. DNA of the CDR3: TGCGCCAGCAGCAGCGGACAGCAAAATGAAAAACTGTTTTTT.

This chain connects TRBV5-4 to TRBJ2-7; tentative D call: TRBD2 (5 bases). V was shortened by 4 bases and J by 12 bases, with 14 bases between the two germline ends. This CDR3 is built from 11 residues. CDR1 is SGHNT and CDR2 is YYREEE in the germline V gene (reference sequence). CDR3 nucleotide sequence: TGTGCCAGCAGCGCCGGGGAATCGTGGTACGTC. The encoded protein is CASSAGESWYV.